The entry that follows covers one T cell receptor (beta chain) sequence. Its specificity is unknown. The sample is drawn from a study of response to subunit inactivated influenza vaccine. Points from the study as a whole: Few additional T cells are recruited per seasonal influenza vaccination, authors suggested.

TCRdb analysed the RT-PCR reads with MiXCR anew, one entry per CDR3 protein. Here the sample spans under 950,000 distinct CDR3 sequences, 21% being singletons. The sequence came from a man between 45 and 60 years old who received an inactivated influenza vaccine. The sequenced sample was PBMCs from blood, obtained 5 days after vaccination.

The CDR3, as DNA: TGCGCCAGCAGTGATGGTCACTCCTCCTACGAGCAGTACTTC. This gives the protein CASSDGHSSYEQYF. The gene calls are TRBV10-2 and TRBJ2-7; no reliable D call. This CDR3 comprises 14 residues. In germline, CDR1 is WSHSY, CDR2 SAAADI. V dropped 3 bases and J dropped 0 bases, with 9 bases sitting between them.